Following are 17 T cell receptor beta chains from one sample sequenced in a study of blood T cells in healthy people across ages. A sample-barcoded 5' primer and a J-beta primer mix were used in a second PCR of about 7 to 11 cycles. TCRdb recomputed calls from the 5' RACE reads with MiXCR, one row per CDR3 protein. This table holds about 780,000 distinct CDR3 sequences, 25% to 30% found once. This same sample was also part of a study on T cells of mothers and their children.

The sample was blood. Receptors originate from a boy between 5 and 17 years old in good health.

In its sample, this clonotype was seen a few times. This chain joins TRBV12-3 or TRBV12-4 and TRBJ1-2; D perhaps matches TRBD1 (5 bases). This CDR3 has 14 amino acids. Trimming took 6 bases from V and 4 from J, leaving 15 bases between them. DNA of the CDR3: TGTGCCAGCAGCTCCCCCGGGACCCCCTATGGCTACACCTTC. It codes for CASSSPGTPYGYTF.

As regards this clonotype: One end of the junction is discordant with germline, which a read error may explain. The genes are TRBV4-2 and TRBJ2-7, with a possible D match to TRBD1 (7 bases). This CDR3 comprises 15 residues. Germline V gene lookup returns CDR1 LGHNA and CDR2 YNFKEQ. In DNA, the CDR3 is TGTGCCGGCAGCCGGGGGACAGTCGACTCCTACGAGCAGTACTTC. Its protein is CAGSRGTVDSYEQYF.

This clonotype was observed a handful of times. A read error may account for a junction end that differs from germline. This chain uses TRBV11-2 with TRBJ1-2, with D perhaps matching TRBD1 (6 bases). The CDR3 runs 15 residues. In germline, CDR1 is SGHAT, CDR2 FQNNGV. The CDR3 region has the DNA TGTGCCAGCAGCTTAGACGGAGTTCTGACAGGCCCGTCGGACTTC. Its protein is CASSLDGVLTGPSDF.

About this clonotype itself: Its ends do not fully match the called genes, so a read error is possible. V gene TRBV29-1 combines with J gene TRBJ2-6; D possibly corresponds to TRBD1 (6 bases). Germline CDR1 SQVTM, CDR2 ANQGSEA. The CDR3 extends over 15 amino acids. This CDR3 is CSVRQVSSGATVLTF. The CDR3 nucleotides are TGCAGCGTTCGACAGGTCAGCTCTGGGGCCACCGTCCTGACTTTC.

This clonotype was seen a handful of times. The DNA of the CDR3 is TGCGCCAGCAGCGGACAGGGGGCGGGGGAAAAACTGTTTTTT. It encodes CASSGQGAGEKLFF. The V and J genes are TRBV5-1 and TRBJ1-4; 11 nucleotides align to TRBD1. Trimming removed 4 bases from V and 8 bases from J; junction bases left unmatched: 4. CDR1 is SGHRS and CDR2 is YFSETQ in the germline V gene. The CDR3 sequence is 14 residues long. Filled out from reference TRBV5-1 and TRBJ1-4, the complete variable domain reads KAGVTQTPRYLIKTRGQQVTLSCSPISGHRSVSWYQQTPGQGLQFLFEYFSETQRNKGNFPGRFSGRQFSNSRSEMNVSTLELGDSALYLCASSGQGAGEKLFFGSGTQLSVL.

The chain joins TRBV29-1 to TRBJ2-2, with D possibly matching TRBD1 (6 bases). This CDR3 spans 16 amino acids. The V end was cut by 7 bases, the J end by 0 bases, with 18 bases between. The germline V gene encodes CDR1 SQVTM and CDR2 ANQGSEA. CDR3 amino acids: CSATDSADTNTGELFF. The CDR3 nucleotides read TGCAGCGCTACGGACAGTGCCGACACGAACACCGGGGAGCTGTTTTTT.

V usage is TRBV30 and J usage is TRBJ1-3, with TRBD1 as a possible D gene (5 bases). CDR3 length equals 13 residues. V was trimmed by 2 bases and J by 8 bases, leaving 13 bases between them. Germline values: CDR1 GTSNPN, CDR2 SVGIG (reference sequence). The CDR3 DNA follows: TGTGCCTGGAGTACAGGACGCCGGGACACCATATATTTT. Amino acids: CAWSTGRRDTIYF.

The chain carries TRBV6-2 or TRBV6-3 and TRBJ2-3, with 13 bases matching TRBD2. Unmatched junction bases numbered 2, after V lost 5 bases and J lost 0 bases. The CDR3 totals 16 residues. Germline CDR1 and CDR2: MNHEY and SVGEGT. The CDR3 loop reads CASSRGLAGSTDTQYF. The CDR3 DNA is TGTGCCAGCAGTAGGGGACTAGCGGGGAGCACAGATACGCAGTATTTT.

This chain links TRBV7-9 with TRBJ2-5, with a weak D call TRBD1 (5 bases). Germline V CDR1 and CDR2: SEHNR, FQNEAQ (reference sequence). The CDR3 has 15 amino acids. Trimming shortened V by 1 base and J by 5 bases, and 14 bases separated the two germline ends. Here the CDR3 reads CASSLEAQGWETQYF. CDR3 DNA: TGTGCCAGCAGCTTAGAAGCCCAGGGATGGGAGACCCAGTACTTC.

As to this clonotype: An end of the junction does not agree with germline; a read error may underlie this. CDR3 sequence: CASSDTRERTF. CDR3 bases: TGTGCCAGCAGTGACACCAGGGAGCGGACCTTC. The rearrangement links TRBV6-1 to TRBJ2-5; D is perhaps TRBD1 or TRBD2 (5 bases each). CDR1 is MNHNS, CDR2 SASEGT, per germline. This CDR3 is 11 amino acids long.

This clonotype was seen a few times. V is TRBV20-1 and J is TRBJ2-2; 9 bases map to TRBD2. In germline, CDR1 is DFQATT, CDR2 SNEGSKA (reference sequence). The junction had 11 bases not matched to a gene; V was cut back by 6 bases and J by 3 bases. This CDR3 has 16 amino acids. The CDR3 reads CSAHDKAGGHTGELFF. Here the CDR3 DNA reads TGCAGTGCCCATGACAAAGCGGGGGGTCACACCGGGGAGCTGTTTTTT.

V gene TRBV7-3 combines with J gene TRBJ1-5; D is unresolved. V was pared by 5 bases and J by 0 bases, with 5 bases between. CDR1 is SGHTA and CDR2 is FQGTGA in the germline V gene. CDR3 length: 13 residues. The CDR3 loop is CASSASSNQPQHF. Written as DNA, the CDR3 is TGTGCCAGCAGCGCCAGTAGCAATCAGCCCCAGCATTTT.

The chain employs TRBV6-2 or TRBV6-3 and TRBJ1-3, with 9 bases matching TRBD1. This CDR3 spans 22 amino acids. V was clipped by 2 bases and J by 0 bases; unmatched bases: 20. Per the germline V gene, CDR1 is MNHEY and CDR2 is SVGEGT. This CDR3 is CASSYSPLQGAPSKSSGNTIYF. Written as DNA, the CDR3 is TGTGCCAGCAGTTACAGCCCTTTACAGGGGGCACCCTCTAAGAGCTCTGGAAACACCATATATTTT.

The V call is TRBV3-1, the J call TRBJ1-3; D is unclear. CDR3 length equals 14 residues. V was trimmed by 0 bases and J by 2 bases, leaving 5 bases between them. CDR1 LGHDT and CDR2 YNNKEL come from the germline V gene (reference sequence). The CDR3 nucleotides read TGTGCCAGCAGCCAAGAGGCCGCTGGAAACACCATATATTTT. Amino acid sequence: CASSQEAAGNTIYF.

A few counts support this clonotype. The gene calls are TRBV13 and TRBJ2-5; 7 bases line up with TRBD2. V shed 5 bases, J shed 5 bases, and the junction held 8 bases outside the gene matches. The CDR3 spans 14 residues. Germline lookup yields CDR1 PRHDT and CDR2 FYEKMQ (reference sequence). The CDR3 protein is CASSAKIGGETQYF. CDR3 coding DNA: TGTGCCAGCAGCGCAAAGATCGGGGGGGAGACCCAGTACTTC.

This clonotype was seen a few times. The J gene is TRBJ2-3, the V gene TRBV5-1, with D perhaps given as TRBD1 or TRBD2 (6 bases each). Germline V gives CDR1 SGHRS, CDR2 YFSETQ. Trimming removed 6 bases from V and 4 bases from J, with 15 bases in between. The CDR3 has 14 residues. The CDR3 loop is CASTRRGFADTQYF. In DNA form, the CDR3 reads TGCGCCAGCACCCGGAGGGGGTTTGCAGATACGCAGTATTTT.

There are a few counts of this clonotype. This sequence joins TRBV4-1 and TRBJ2-5; possible D gene TRBD2, 7 bases. This CDR3 has 14 residues. Trimming cost V 3 bases and J 2 bases, with 10 bases left between them. Germline V gene data show CDR1 as MGHRA and CDR2 as YSYEKL. CDR3: CASSHGGLQETQYF. The CDR3 DNA reads as TGCGCCAGCAGCCACGGGGGGCTACAAGAGACCCAGTACTTC.